The 17 T cell receptor beta chains below all came from one sample that was sequenced in a study of blood T cell repertoires in COVID-19. The repertoire was sequenced with immunoSEQ multiplex PCR; TCRdb's copy has only in-frame clones and lacks some. This table holds more than 65,000 clones, approximately 89% found once. The specimen sequenced was peripheral blood. All receptors derive from a human donor in a cohort sampled during active COVID-19.

The sample holds one count of this clone. This chain connects TRBV27 to TRBJ2-7, with D perhaps matching TRBD1 (5 bases). This CDR3 is built from 14 residues. Trimming pared 2 bases from V and 4 bases from J, leaving 12 bases between. Germline V gives CDR1 MNHEY, CDR2 SMNVEV (reference sequence). The CDR3 is CASSLGQGIYEQYF. The DNA for the CDR3 is TGTGCCAGCAGTTTAGGGCAGGGAATTTACGAGCAGTACTTC.

J is TRBJ2-7 and V is TRBV29-1; the match to TRBD2 covers 14 bases. Germline lookup yields CDR1 SQVTM and CDR2 ANQGSEA. The CDR3 totals 14 residues. The V and J ends lost 3 bases and 4 bases, in that order; junction bases with no gene match: 2. The chain's CDR3 is CSVEGLAGVYEQYF. The CDR3 nucleotides are TGCAGCGTTGAGGGACTAGCGGGGGTTTACGAGCAGTACTTC.

V gene TRBV30 combines with J gene TRBJ1-1; possibly TRBD1 for D (5 bases). V lost 2 bases, J lost 8 bases, and 15 bases lay in between. The CDR3 consists of 13 residues. CDR1 is GTSNPN and CDR2 is SVGIG in the germline V gene (reference sequence). The CDR3: CAWSHGDSAEAFF. The CDR3 DNA sequence: TGTGCCTGGAGTCACGGCGACAGTGCCGAAGCTTTCTTT.

This clone was recorded only once. The chain is built from TRBV11-2 and TRBJ2-2, with 13 positions matching TRBD2. This CDR3 region has 17 residues. Germline assignment: CDR1 SGHAT and CDR2 FQNNGV. V was clipped by 5 bases and J by 2 bases; unmatched bases: 5. The CDR3 region is CASSQGLAGSNTGELFF. The DNA for the CDR3 is TGTGCCAGCAGCCAGGGACTAGCGGGGAGTAACACCGGGGAGCTGTTTTTT.

The CDR3 DNA reads TGTGCCAGCAGTGATCCCAGGACAGGGAGTGGCTACACCTTC. Encoded protein: CASSDPRTGSGYTF. The V gene is TRBV6-1, the J gene TRBJ1-2, with 8 bases aligning to TRBD1. Per the germline V gene, CDR1 is MNHNS and CDR2 is SASEGT. J lost 7 bases, V lost 3 bases, and 7 bases had no gene match. The CDR3 loop spans 14 amino acids.

This chain joins TRBV6-6 and TRBJ2-7; D is perhaps TRBD1 (7 bases). The length of the CDR3 is 14 residues. V lost 4 bases, J lost 3 bases, and 13 bases lay in between. Germline CDR1 MNHNY, CDR2 SVGAGI (reference sequence). The CDR3 loop reads CASSFQGGGYEQYF. The CDR3 bases are TGTGCCAGCAGTTTTCAGGGGGGTGGCTACGAGCAGTACTTC.

This sequence joins TRBV5-6 and TRBJ2-7, with 7 bases matching TRBD1. Germline V gives CDR1 SGHDT, CDR2 YYEEEE. Trimming removed 5 bases from V and 5 bases from J; junction bases left unmatched: 7. This CDR3 has 13 residues. The CDR3 reads CASRRQGVHEQYF. CDR3 nucleotide sequence: TGTGCCAGCAGAAGACAGGGTGTCCACGAGCAGTACTTC.

The chain carries TRBV13 and TRBJ1-5; D uncertain. The CDR3 is made up of 13 amino acids. Germline V gives CDR1 PRHDT, CDR2 FYEKMQ (reference sequence). Trimming stripped 2 bases from V and 5 bases from J, with 7 bases between. Written as DNA, the CDR3 is TGTGCCAGCAGCTTAAGAGGAGATCAGCCCCAGCATTTT. Its protein product is CASSLRGDQPQHF.

The chain has TRBV7-9 and TRBJ1-4; D ambiguous. The CDR3 length is 16 residues. Germline loops: CDR1 SEHNR, CDR2 FQNEAQ (reference sequence). Trimming left V 3 bases short and J 5 bases short, with 16 bases between. CDR3 protein: CASSFGQEGPNEKLFF. The CDR3 DNA sequence: TGTGCCAGCAGCTTTGGGCAGGAGGGCCCAAATGAAAAACTGTTTTTT.

V usage is TRBV9 and J usage is TRBJ1-2, with D possibly matching TRBD1 (5 bases). Trimming cost V 4 bases and J 5 bases, with 24 bases left between them. The CDR3 is 17 residues long. Germline assignment: CDR1 SGDLS and CDR2 YYNGEE. The CDR3 region is CASSPPVQGIDLYGYTF. The CDR3 bases are TGTGCCAGCAGCCCCCCCGTGCAGGGAATCGATCTATATGGCTACACCTTC.

The V gene is TRBV7-9, the J gene TRBJ1-1; the D gene is possibly TRBD1 (5 bases). Trimming shortened V by 5 bases and J by 0 bases, and 13 bases separated the two germline ends. There are 15 residues in the CDR3. CDR1 and CDR2 from the germline V gene are SEHNR and FQNEAQ (reference sequence). The CDR3 spells CASSPTRQLNTEAFF. The DNA of the CDR3 is TGTGCCAGCAGCCCCACCCGACAGTTGAACACTGAAGCTTTCTTT.

V and J are TRBV29-1 and TRBJ1-1; a possible D gene is TRBD1 (5 bases). Germline values: CDR1 SQVTM, CDR2 ANQGSEA. Trimming removed 4 bases at V and 6 bases at J, with 15 bases between. The CDR3 is 13 residues long. As DNA, the CDR3 is TGCAGCGTTGTTCAGGGCGCATTTGCTGAAGCTTTCTTT. As protein: CSVVQGAFAEAFF.

The J gene is TRBJ2-7, the V gene TRBV9, with 11 bases fitting TRBD2. The CDR3 has 16 amino acids. The germline CDR1 and CDR2 sequences are SGDLS and YYNGEE. J gave up 4 bases and V 4 bases, and 10 bases lay outside the gene matches. The chain's CDR3 is CASSPHAGLAAYEQYF. The CDR3 bases are TGTGCCAGCAGCCCCCACGCGGGACTAGCGGCGTACGAGCAGTACTTC.

J is TRBJ1-1 and V is TRBV29-1, with unresolved D. The V gene's germline CDR1 is SQVTM and CDR2 ANQGSEA. The CDR3 length is 12 residues. The V end was cut by 5 bases, the J end by 3 bases, with 10 bases between. The CDR3 DNA reads TGCAGCGTTAGTAGGCAGGACACTGAAGCTTTCTTT. Translated: CSVSRQDTEAFF. The entire variable domain, with the rest obtained from reference TRBV29-1 and TRBJ1-1, is as follows: SAVISQKPSRDICQRGTSLTIQCQVDSQVTMMFWYRQQPGQSLTLIATANQGSEATYESGFVIDKFPISRPNLTFSTLTVSNMSPEDSSIYLCSVSRQDTEAFFGQGTRLTVV.

This clone was found a few times. The rearrangement links TRBV5-8 to TRBJ1-4; D not certain. This CDR3 spans 12 amino acids. Germline CDR1 reads SGHTS; CDR2 reads YDEGEE. With 4 bases removed from V and 12 bases from J, the gap between germline ends came to 13 bases. For the CDR3, the DNA is TGTGCCAGCAGCCCTGTCGGGGAGGAACTGTTTTTT. This sequence encodes CASSPVGEELFF.

This rearrangement joins TRBV19 to TRBJ2-7, with a possible D match to TRBD1 (6 bases). Trimming removed 7 bases from V and 2 bases from J, with 12 bases in between. This CDR3 is built from 13 residues. Germline loops: CDR1 LNHDA, CDR2 SQIVND (reference sequence). CDR3 bases: TGTGCCAGTAACCAGGGGCTTGCCTACGAGCAGTACTTC. Amino acids: CASNQGLAYEQYF. The variable domain in full, completed from reference TRBV19 and TRBJ2-7, reads DGGITQSPKYLFRKEGQNVTLSCEQNLNHDAMYWYRQDPGQGLRLIYYSQIVNDFQKGDIAEGYSVSREKKESFPLTVTSAQKNPTAFYLCASNQGLAYEQYFGPGTRLTVT.

The J gene is TRBJ1-3, the V gene TRBV30; no definite D call. The CDR3 contains 13 residues. Germline V gene data show CDR1 as GTSNPN and CDR2 as SVGIG (reference sequence). V was cut by 5 bases and J by 0 bases, with 8 bases left in between. In DNA form, the CDR3 reads TGTGCCTGGTCCGGGAGCTCTGGAAACACCATATATTTT. Residues: CAWSGSSGNTIYF. Filled out from reference TRBV30 and TRBJ1-3, the complete variable domain reads SQTIHQWPATLVQPVGSPLSLECTVEGTSNPNLYWYRQAAGRGLQLLFYSVGIGQISSEVPQNLSASRPQDRQFILSSKKLLLSDSGFYLCAWSGSSGNTIYFGEGSWLTVV.